Included here is one T cell receptor beta chain sequence, with context. These data are taken from a study of blood T cell repertoires in COVID-19. Study-level background: Sites in the United States, Italy and Spain provided acute and convalescent COVID-19 samples.

The germline V gene encodes CDR1 LNHDA and CDR2 SQIVND (reference sequence). There are 18 residues in the CDR3. Trimming took off 3 bases at V and 3 bases at J, with 21 bases between the two ends. Either two negative PCRs, clearance, or symptom resolution qualified Cohort 3 donors as recovered. Source study methods: Nucleated cell counts were estimated from reference gene primer amplification. The assay was immunoSEQ multiplex PCR, and TCRdb's table has in-frame clones only and misses some. V and J calls and clone size follow that table, whereas D and trimming were derived from the DNA. The sample includes a few hundred thousand clones, over 75% of them seen just once.

Sample: PBMCs or T cells enriched from blood (not recorded which). The receptor was derived from a man aged 30-40 years who had recovered from COVID-19. The chain combines TRBV19 with TRBJ1-5, with D maybe TRBD1 (5 bases). The CDR3 coding sequence is TGTGCCAGTAGTATCGACAGAACCAGCGGGGACTACAATCAGCCCCAGCATTTT. The encoded protein is CASSIDRTSGDYNQPQHF.